This entry lists 5 T cell receptor beta chains sequenced from one sample in a study of identical twins. Via MiXCR, TCRdb re-called the 5' RACE reads, giving one row per CDR3 protein. This table has 300,000 to 350,000 distinct CDR3 sequences, approximately 13% appearing once. This sample also belongs to another study, concerning yellow fever vaccine responses in identical twins.

Sequencing used CD8+ T cells sorted from blood. These receptors were taken from a woman under 30 in good health.

This clonotype was recorded a few times. The chain recombines TRBV29-1 with TRBJ2-4, with D uncertain. CDR3 length equals 13 residues. Between the trimmed V and J ends, which lost 4 bases and 0 bases, there was a span of 7 bases. Germline-derived CDR1 and CDR2 are SQVTM and ANQGSEA. The CDR3 DNA reads as TGCAGCGTTGGGGCAGTAGCCAAAAACATTCAGTACTTC. As protein: CSVGAVAKNIQYF.

V usage is TRBV5-4 and J usage is TRBJ1-2; D gene ambiguous. Germline loops: CDR1 SGHNT, CDR2 YYREEE (reference sequence). This CDR3 comprises 13 residues. Trimming cost V 2 bases and J 4 bases, with 9 bases left between them. Written as DNA, the CDR3 is TGTGCCAGCAGCTTCCGGATGGGCTATGGCTACACCTTC. Protein sequence: CASSFRMGYGYTF.

This clonotype showed up just a few times. The chain uses TRBV5-1 and TRBJ1-1; D might be TRBD1 (6 bases). Trimming pared 0 bases from V and 11 bases from J, leaving 11 bases between. Per the germline V gene, CDR1 is SGHRS and CDR2 is YFSETQ. The CDR3 is 12 residues long. The CDR3 DNA is TGCGCCAGCAGCTTGGCGGGGGCGAAGGCTTTCTTT. Protein product: CASSLAGAKAFF.

This clonotype turned up a few times. The genes are TRBV6-1 and TRBJ2-2; D gene unclear. Looked up from germline, CDR1 is MNHNS and CDR2 is SASEGT. Trimming removed 2 bases from V and 4 bases from J, with 20 bases in between. The CDR3 has 18 amino acids. CDR3 residues: CASSENVLAGRTTGELFF. The CDR3 region has the DNA TGTGCCAGCAGTGAAAACGTATTGGCAGGCCGTACCACCGGGGAGCTGTTTTTT.

The sample holds a few counts of this clonotype. The chain carries TRBV3-1 and TRBJ2-3, with a weak D call TRBD2 (6 bases). Germline V gene sequence: CDR1 LGHDT, CDR2 YNNKEL (reference sequence). V was pared by 1 base and J by 0 bases, with 17 bases between. The CDR3 covers 18 residues. CDR3 protein: CASSQAPGLAQSTDTQYF. The CDR3 DNA follows: TGTGCCAGCAGCCAAGCCCCGGGGCTAGCGCAAAGCACAGATACGCAGTATTTT.